This is a list of T cell receptor beta chains from one sample in a study of blood T cells in healthy people across ages. Each CDR3 protein gets one entry after TCRdb re-called the 5' RACE reads with MiXCR. The sample holds 1.5 million to 2 million distinct CDR3 sequences, around half seen once. Sequencing was done on a sample of blood. The source is a woman in her thirties or forties in good health. CDR3s include the opening cysteine and the closing phenylalanine or tryptophan. Fields, in order: D gene, clone size, J gene, V gene, CDR3 protein, CDR3 DNA. The D gene is left open where the match is weak. The size field is filled for only some rows; it gives once, few, many or a size class.

>TRBD2|.|TRBJ2-7|TRBV7-2
CASSAEKAGGRSYNEQYF
TGTGCCAGCAGCGCCGAGAAGGCGGGGGGTCGCTCCTACAATGAGCAGTACTTC
>.|.|TRBJ1-5|TRBV28
CASSLIGSSSNQPQHF
TGTGCCAGCAGCTTAATAGGCAGCAGTAGCAATCAGCCCCAGCATTTT
>.|.|TRBJ2-7|TRBV14
CASSQDGQPSYEQYF
TGTGCCAGCAGCCAAGATGGGCAGCCTTCGTACGAGCAGTACTTC
>TRBD2|.|TRBJ2-1|TRBV20-1
CSASGTSGGLAYNEQFF
TGCAGTGCTTCCGGGACTAGCGGGGGGCTCGCCTACAATGAGCAGTTCTTC
>TRBD1|.|TRBJ2-3|TRBV10-3
CAISQGADTQYF
TGTGCCATCAGTCAGGGGGCAGATACGCAGTATTTT
>TRBD1|many|TRBJ2-7|TRBV20-1
CSASDRATSYEQYF
TGCAGTGCTTCGGACAGGGCGACCTCCTACGAGCAGTACTTC
>TRBD1|.|TRBJ2-4|TRBV20-1
CSAETGQFKNIQYF
TGCAGTGCCGAGACGGGACAGTTTAAAAACATTCAGTACTTC
>TRBD1|.|TRBJ2-1|TRBV20-1
CSAGCRGLTYNEQFF
TGCAGTGCTGGTTGCAGGGGGCTAACCTACAATGAGCAGTTCTTC
>TRBD2|.|TRBJ2-1|TRBV28
CASSPESAGPSYNEQFF
TGTGCCAGCAGTCCCGAGTCAGCGGGGCCTTCCTACAATGAGCAGTTCTTC
>.|few|TRBJ1-1|TRBV28
CASPPKGGYIVLDTEAFF
TGTGCCAGCCCTCCGAAGGGGGGGTATATAGTTCTGGACACTGAAGCTTTCTTT
>.|.|TRBJ1-1|TRBV7-2
CASSLLGSGRGAFF
TGTGCCAGCAGCTTACTCGGTTCAGGAAGAGGAGCTTTCTTT
>.|few|TRBJ2-7|TRBV28
CASRLDRFSYEQYF
TGTGCCAGCAGATTAGACAGGTTCTCCTACGAGCAGTACTTC
>.|few|TRBJ2-3|TRBV4-3
CASSHYPQGSIADTQYF
TGCGCCAGCAGCCATTACCCCCAGGGCAGCATTGCAGATACGCAGTATTTT
>TRBD2|once|TRBJ2-7|TRBV7-2
CASSSRQGAGGRNEQYF
TGTGCCAGCAGCTCCCGTCAAGGAGCGGGAGGTAGAAACGAGCAGTACTTC
>TRBD2|.|TRBJ2-7|TRBV4-2
CASSQDVGGSVNEQYF
TGTGCCAGCAGCCAAGATGTGGGGGGGAGTGTCAATGAGCAGTACTTC
>TRBD1|.|TRBJ2-2|TRBV6-5
CASSRDRGNGELFF
TGTGCCAGCAGCCGGGACAGGGGTAACGGGGAGCTGTTTTTT
>.|.|TRBJ1-5|TRBV3-1
CASSLTGRGGASQPQHF
TGTGCCAGCAGTTTAACCGGGAGGGGGGGGGCAAGTCAGCCCCAGCATTTT
>.|.|TRBJ2-7|TRBV4-1
CASSQDEDAYEQYF
TGCGCCAGCAGCCAAGATGAAGACGCCTACGAGCAGTACTTC
>TRBD1|.|TRBJ2-2|TRBV28
CASNRDRVNGELFF
TGTGCCAGCAACAGGGACAGGGTAAACGGGGAGCTGTTTTTT
>.|.|TRBJ2-7|TRBV6-5
CASTVWAEGYEQYF
TGTGCCAGCACAGTCTGGGCAGAAGGCTACGAGCAGTACTTC
>TRBD1|.|TRBJ2-1|TRBV6-5
CASSTLPGQGAREQFF
TGTGCCAGCTCCACCCTCCCGGGACAGGGGGCGCGTGAGCAGTTCTTC
>.|.|TRBJ2-2|TRBV6-5
CAVKDTNTGELFF
TGTGCCGTGAAGGACACGAACACCGGGGAGCTGTTTTTT
>TRBD1|.|TRBJ2-1|TRBV7-8
CASSFPGRDREFF
TGTGCCAGCAGCTTCCCAGGACGGGACAGAGAGTTCTTC
>.|.|TRBJ2-7|TRBV5-1
CASSLEPDYEQYF
TGCGCCAGCAGCTTGGAACCAGACTACGAGCAGTACTTC
>.|.|TRBJ1-5|TRBV7-2
CASTSGRSNQPQHF
TGTGCCAGCACCAGTGGCCGCAGCAATCAGCCCCAGCATTTT
>.|few|TRBJ2-4|TRBV5-6
CASSLTARQTYNIQYF
TGTGCCAGCAGCTTGACAGCCCGCCAAACTTATAACATTCAGTACTTC
>TRBD1|few|TRBJ2-5|TRBV14
CASSRYRGQTQYF
TGTGCCAGCAGCCGGTACAGGGGACAGACCCAGTACTTC
>.|.|TRBJ2-3|TRBV4-3
CASSQDEADSTDTQYF
TGCGCCAGCAGCCAAGATGAAGCGGACAGCACAGATACGCAGTATTTT
>.|.|TRBJ1-5|TRBV12-3/TRBV12-4
CASSLGPQSVGQHF
TGTGCCAGCAGTTTGGGGCCCCAAAGCGTCGGCCAGCATTTT
>TRBD2|.|TRBJ2-1|TRBV6-2/TRBV6-3
CASSLRLAGGRSYEQFF
TGTGCCAGCAGTTTGCGACTAGCGGGGGGTCGGTCTTATGAGCAGTTCTTC
>.|.|TRBJ1-6|TRBV5-1
CASSLARGGHNSPLHF
TGCGCCAGCAGCTTGGCCCGCGGGGGGCATAATTCACCCCTCCACTTT
>TRBD2|.|TRBJ2-5|TRBV5-1
CASSLETSGVETQYF
TGCGCCAGCAGCTTGGAAACTAGCGGGGTGGAGACCCAGTACTTC